This TCR beta chain was retrieved from a study of cytomegalovirus exposure and HLA in healthy donors. General study findings and limits: Another analysis was done later, and it associated more than 15,000 TCR beta sequences with HLA alleles at 0.05 false discovery rate. Analysis was performed later, and it showed HLA-associated TCR beta chains to be more clonally expanded than equally common others. A later analysis linked a missense DCLRE1C variant to TCR beta V- and J-gene trimming.

On this clone: Its antigen is not identified. A junction boundary mismatches the germline segment, possibly from a read error.

Amplification used 60 Vbeta primers and 13 Jbeta primers. The repertoire was sequenced with immunoSEQ multiplex PCR; TCRdb's copy has only in-frame clones and lacks some. The sample has around 220,000 clones, about 74% seen once; the top ten hold roughly 1.9%. What was sequenced was PBMCs. The TCR comes from a woman under 40 in good health and CMV-seronegative.

The CDR3 spells CSSSYQGTEAFF. The CDR3 nucleotides read TGTTCCAGCAGCTACCAGGGCACTGAAGCTTTCTTT. The rearrangement uses TRBV7-9 and TRBJ1-1; weak D call: TRBD1 (5 bases). Per the germline V gene, CDR1 is SEHNR and CDR2 is FQNEAQ (reference sequence). The CDR3 runs to 12 residues.